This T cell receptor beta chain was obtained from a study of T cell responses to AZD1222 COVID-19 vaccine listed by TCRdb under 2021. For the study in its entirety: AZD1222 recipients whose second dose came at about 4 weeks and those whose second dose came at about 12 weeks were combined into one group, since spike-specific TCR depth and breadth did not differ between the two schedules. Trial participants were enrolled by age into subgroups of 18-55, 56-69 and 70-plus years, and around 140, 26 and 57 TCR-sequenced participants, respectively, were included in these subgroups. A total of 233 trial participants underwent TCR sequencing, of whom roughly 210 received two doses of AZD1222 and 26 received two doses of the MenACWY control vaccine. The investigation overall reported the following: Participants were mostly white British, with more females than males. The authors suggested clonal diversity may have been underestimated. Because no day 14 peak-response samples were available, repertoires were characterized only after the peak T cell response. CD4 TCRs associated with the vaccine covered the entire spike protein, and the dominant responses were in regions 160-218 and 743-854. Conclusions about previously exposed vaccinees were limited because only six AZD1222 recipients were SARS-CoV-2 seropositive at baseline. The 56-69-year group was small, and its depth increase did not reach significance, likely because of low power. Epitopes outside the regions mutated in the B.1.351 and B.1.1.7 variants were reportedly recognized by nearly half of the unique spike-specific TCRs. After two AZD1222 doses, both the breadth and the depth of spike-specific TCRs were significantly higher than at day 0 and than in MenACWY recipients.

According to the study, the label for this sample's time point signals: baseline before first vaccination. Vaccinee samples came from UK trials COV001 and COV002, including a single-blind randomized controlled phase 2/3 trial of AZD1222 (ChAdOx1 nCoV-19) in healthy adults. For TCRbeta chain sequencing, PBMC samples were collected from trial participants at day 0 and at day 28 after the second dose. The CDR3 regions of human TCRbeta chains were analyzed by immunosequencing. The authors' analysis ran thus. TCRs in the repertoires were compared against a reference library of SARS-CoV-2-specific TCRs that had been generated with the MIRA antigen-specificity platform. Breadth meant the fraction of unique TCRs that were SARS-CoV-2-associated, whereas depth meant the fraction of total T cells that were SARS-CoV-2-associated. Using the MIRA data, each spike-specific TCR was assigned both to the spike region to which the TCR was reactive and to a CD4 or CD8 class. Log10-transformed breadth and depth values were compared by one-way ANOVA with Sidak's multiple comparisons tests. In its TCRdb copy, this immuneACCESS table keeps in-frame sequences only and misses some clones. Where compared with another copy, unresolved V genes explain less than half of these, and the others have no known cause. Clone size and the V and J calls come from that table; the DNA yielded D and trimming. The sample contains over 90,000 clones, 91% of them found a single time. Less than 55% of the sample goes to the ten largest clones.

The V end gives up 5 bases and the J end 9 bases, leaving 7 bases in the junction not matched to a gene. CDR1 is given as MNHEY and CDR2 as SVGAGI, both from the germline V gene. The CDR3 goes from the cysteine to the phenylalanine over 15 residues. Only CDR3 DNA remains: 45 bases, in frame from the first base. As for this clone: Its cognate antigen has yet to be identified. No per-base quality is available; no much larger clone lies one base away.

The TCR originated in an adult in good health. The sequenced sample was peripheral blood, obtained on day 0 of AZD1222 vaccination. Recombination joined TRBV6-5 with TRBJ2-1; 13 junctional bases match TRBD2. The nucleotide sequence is TGTGCCAGCAGTCGCGGACTAGCGGGAGTGGGTGAGCAGTTCTTC. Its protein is CASSRGLAGVGEQFF.